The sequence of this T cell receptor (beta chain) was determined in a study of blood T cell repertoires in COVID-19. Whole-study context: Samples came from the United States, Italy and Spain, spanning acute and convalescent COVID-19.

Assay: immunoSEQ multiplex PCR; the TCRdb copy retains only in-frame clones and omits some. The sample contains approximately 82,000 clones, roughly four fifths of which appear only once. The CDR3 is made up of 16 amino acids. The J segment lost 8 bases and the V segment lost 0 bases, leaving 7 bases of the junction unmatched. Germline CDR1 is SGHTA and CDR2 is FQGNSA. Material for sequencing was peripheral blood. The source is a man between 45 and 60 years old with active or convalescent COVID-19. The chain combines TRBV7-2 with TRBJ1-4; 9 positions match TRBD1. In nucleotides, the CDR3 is TGTGCCAGCAGCTTAGCGGGGGGGACAGGGCAGGAAAAACTGTTTTTT. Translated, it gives CASSLAGGTGQEKLFF.